This T cell receptor (beta chain) emerged from a study of molecular identifiers for immune sequencing clone quantification. Study context: RNA from around 20,000 or 100,000 naive CD8 cells was split five ways in replicates, with four sequenced. Study-wide results and limits: The sizes of highly expanded clones could be underestimated when identical TCR molecules share a barcode.

TCRdb called the PCR reads again in MiXCR, with one record for every CDR3 protein. Of nearly 650,000 distinct CDR3 sequences in the sample, about 25% were seen once. This clonotype turned up a few times. Its target is not known. Germline assignment: CDR1 SGHTA and CDR2 FQGNSA. The CDR3 contains 14 residues. With V trimmed by 8 bases and J by 9 bases, 9 bases remained unmatched. Sorted cell numbers of about 19,000 to 1,000,000, with 10%, 30% or 50% RNA, served as input for naive CD8 libraries. The V gene is TRBV7-2, the J gene TRBJ2-1, with TRBD2 matching over 11 bases. Sequencing was carried out using naive CD8+ T cells from blood, with Jurkat cell RNA spiked in. The subset here: FACS-sorted CD8+CD4-CCR7+CD45RA+ naive T cells. This sequence originates from a human donor in good health. Some libraries in this study had Jurkat cell RNA spiked in. The CDR3, as DNA: TGTGCCAGCTCCGTACTAGCGGGAGTGGGTGAGCAGTTCTTC. Translated: CASSVLAGVGEQFF.